This T cell receptor (beta chain) was sequenced for a study of T cell changes during pregnancy in multiple sclerosis. V was trimmed by 2 bases and J by 4 bases, leaving 13 bases between them. CDR1 and CDR2 from the germline V gene are SGHTS and YDEGEE. This CDR3 is 14 amino acids long. This table comes from immunoSEQ multiplex PCR, and its TCRdb copy is limited to in-frame clones, with some not included. The sample holds 35,000 to 45,000 clones; over 75% are singletons and the top ten take roughly 7.7%. V usage is TRBV5-8 and J usage is TRBJ2-7; possibly TRBD1 for D (6 bases). Specimen: CD8+ T cells from peripheral blood mononuclear cells, collected before pregnancy. The TCR originated in a female donor with multiple sclerosis, enrolled in a pregnancy study. The CDR3 is CASSFTGIGYEQYF. The DNA for the CDR3 is TGTGCCAGCAGCTTCACAGGGATTGGATACGAGCAGTACTTC.